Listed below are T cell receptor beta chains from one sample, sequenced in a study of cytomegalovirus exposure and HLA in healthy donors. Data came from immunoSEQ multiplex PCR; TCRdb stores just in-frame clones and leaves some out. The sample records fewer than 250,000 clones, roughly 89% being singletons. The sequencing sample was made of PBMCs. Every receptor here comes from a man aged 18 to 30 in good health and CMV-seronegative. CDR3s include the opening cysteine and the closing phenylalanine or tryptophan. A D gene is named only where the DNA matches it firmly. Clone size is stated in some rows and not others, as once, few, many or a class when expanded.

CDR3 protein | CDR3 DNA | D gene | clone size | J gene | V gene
CATSRVEGDSQFF | TGTGCCACCAGCAGAGTAGAAGGAGACTCGCAGTTCTTC | . | . | TRBJ2-1 | TRBV15
CASSSHSMRDSLYEQYF | TGTGCCAGCAGTTCCCATTCGATGCGGGACTCCCTGTACGAGCAGTACTTC | . | . | TRBJ2-7 | TRBV28
CASSPDRNNEQFF | TGTGCCAGCAGCCCCGACAGGAACAATGAGCAGTTCTTC | . | once | TRBJ2-1 | TRBV5-6
CASSQDSAGSSYNEQFF | TGCGCCAGCAGCCAAGATTCGGCAGGCAGCTCCTACAATGAGCAGTTCTTC | . | . | TRBJ2-1 | TRBV4-1
CASSKRGSSYNEQFF | TGTGCCAGCAGCAAAAGGGGGAGCTCCTACAATGAGCAGTTCTTC | . | . | TRBJ2-1 | TRBV28
CASSSPNRGWSYEQYF | TGTGCCAGCAGCAGCCCCAACAGGGGATGGTCCTACGAGCAGTACTTC | TRBD1 | . | TRBJ2-7 | TRBV7-2
CASSLSTSGEETQYF | TGTGCCAGCAGTTTATCGACTAGCGGGGAGGAGACCCAGTACTTC | TRBD2 | . | TRBJ2-5 | TRBV27
CASSGSGRGNQPQHF | TGTGCCAGCAGTGGTTCCGGCAGGGGAAATCAGCCCCAGCATTTT | . | . | TRBJ1-5 | TRBV2
CASSFQERSYEQYF | TGTGCCAGCAGCTTCCAAGAGAGATCGTACGAGCAGTACTTC | . | . | TRBJ2-7 | TRBV7-2
CASSLIGTEAGELFF | TGTGCCAGCAGCTTGATTGGGACAGAAGCAGGGGAGCTGTTTTTT | TRBD1 | . | TRBJ2-2 | TRBV5-6
CASSLIESGRVSVQPYEQYF | TGTGCCAGCAGCTTGATTGAAAGCGGGAGGGTTTCCGTGCAACCCTACGAGCAGTACTTC | TRBD2 | few | TRBJ2-7 | TRBV7-7
CASSSTGNTEAFF | TGTGCCAGCAGCTCAACAGGGAACACTGAAGCTTTCTTT | . | . | TRBJ1-1 | TRBV7-9
CASMWEGTDTQYF | TGCGCCAGCATGTGGGAGGGCACAGATACGCAGTATTTT | . | few | TRBJ2-3 | TRBV10-2
CSVEGLRSEAFF | TGCAGCGTTGAGGGGCTGCGGAGTGAAGCTTTCTTT | . | . | TRBJ1-1 | TRBV29-1
CASSPIGDSPNQPQHF | TGCGCCAGCAGCCCCATTGGTGACAGCCCTAATCAGCCCCAGCATTTT | . | . | TRBJ1-5 | TRBV5-1
CASSPLLRDRGGLGQFF | TGTGCCAGCAGTCCCCTCCTCCGGGACAGGGGGGGACTGGGCCAGTTCTTC | TRBD1 | . | TRBJ2-1 | TRBV27
CSGGQGRRETQYF | TGCAGCGGTGGACAGGGGAGAAGAGAGACCCAGTACTTC | TRBD1 | . | TRBJ2-5 | TRBV29-1
CASSLDEVRAKNYGYTF | TGTGCCAGCAGCTTAGATGAGGTCAGGGCAAAAAACTATGGCTACACCTTC | . | . | TRBJ1-2 | TRBV11-2
CATSRDPLESYNEQFF | TGTGCCACCAGCAGAGATCCCCTTGAGTCCTACAATGAGCAGTTCTTC | . | . | TRBJ2-1 | TRBV15
CASSVDTTGIPGNTIYF | TGTGCCAGCAGCGTAGATACTACAGGGATTCCCGGAAACACCATATATTTT | . | . | TRBJ1-3 | TRBV9
CASSQDRVYTF | TGCGCCAGCAGCCAAGATCGAGTCTACACCTTC | . | few | TRBJ1-2 | TRBV4-3
CASSQGLAEHNEQFF | TGCGCCAGCAGCCAAGGGCTAGCGGAACACAATGAGCAGTTCTTC | TRBD2 | . | TRBJ2-1 | TRBV4-3
CASRPPGLSTDTQYF | TGTGCCAGTAGACCTCCGGGACTGAGCACAGATACGCAGTATTTT | . | . | TRBJ2-3 | TRBV19
CASSQDGGGSGQYF | TGTGCCAGCAGCCAAGATGGCGGAGGTAGTGGGCAGTACTTC | . | . | TRBJ2-7 | TRBV14
CASSPRTETYEQYF | TGTGCCAGCTCCCCCAGGACTGAGACCTACGAGCAGTACTTC | . | . | TRBJ2-7 | TRBV4-2
CASSLKLRDYWGRKSSETQYF | TGTGCCAGCAGCTTAAAGCTCCGGGACTATTGGGGTCGGAAGTCTTCTGAGACCCAGTACTTC | TRBD2 | . | TRBJ2-5 | TRBV13
CASSAPSAGQPQHF | TGTGCCAGTAGCGCGCCGTCGGCGGGTCAGCCCCAGCATTTT | . | . | TRBJ1-5 | TRBV28
CASSPSPSGAYEQYF | TGTGCCAGTAGTCCCTCCCCCAGCGGGGCCTACGAGCAGTACTTC | TRBD2 | once | TRBJ2-7 | TRBV19
CASSQDRGTGGRYEQYF | TGCGCCAGCAGCCAAGATCGGGGTACAGGGGGCAGATACGAGCAGTACTTC | TRBD1 | . | TRBJ2-7 | TRBV4-3
CASSLRGNQPQHF | TGTGCCAGCAGTTTGAGGGGCAATCAGCCCCAGCATTTT | . | . | TRBJ1-5 | TRBV6-6
CSITSGGELFF | TGCAGCATTACTAGCGGGGGGGAGCTGTTTTTT | TRBD2 | few | TRBJ2-2 | TRBV29-1
CASSLKQPQETQYF | TGTGCCAGCAGTTTGAAACAGCCCCAAGAGACCCAGTACTTC | . | once | TRBJ2-5 | TRBV28
CAISESASGAGYTF | TGTGCCATCAGTGAGTCGGCATCTGGGGCCGGCTACACCTTC | . | . | TRBJ1-2 | TRBV10-3
CASSPDRGETQYF | TGTGCCAGCAGCCCGGACAGGGGAGAGACCCAGTACTTC | TRBD1 | once | TRBJ2-5 | TRBV7-3
CATRLAAYEQYF | TGTGCCACCCGGCTAGCGGCTTACGAGCAGTACTTC | TRBD2 | . | TRBJ2-7 | TRBV2
CASSFKGLSGANVLTF | TGTGCCAGCAGTTTTAAGGGGCTATCTGGGGCCAACGTCCTGACTTTC | . | . | TRBJ2-6 | TRBV28
CASSPGGLSSYEQYF | TGTGCCAGCTCCCCTGGCGGACTAAGCTCCTACGAGCAGTACTTC | . | . | TRBJ2-7 | TRBV18
CASIGGTANTGELFF | TGTGCCAGCATTGGCGGGACAGCGAACACCGGGGAGCTGTTTTTT | . | . | TRBJ2-2 | TRBV7-9
CASGRSGKAYEQYF | TGTGCCAGCGGACGTAGCGGGAAAGCCTACGAGCAGTACTTC | TRBD2 | few | TRBJ2-7 | TRBV27
CASSSRTGAYGYTF | TGTGCCAGCAGCTCTCGGACAGGGGCCTATGGCTACACCTTC | TRBD1 | . | TRBJ1-2 | TRBV9
CASSLGQGSVAGELFF | TGCGCCAGCAGCCTCGGACAGGGGAGCGTTGCCGGGGAGCTGTTTTTT | TRBD1 | . | TRBJ2-2 | TRBV5-1
CASSLFYPGGTEAFF | TGTGCCAGCAGCTTATTCTACCCAGGGGGCACTGAAGCTTTCTTT | TRBD1 | . | TRBJ1-1 | TRBV11-2
CSAKGLGEQYF | TGCAGCGCGAAGGGGTTGGGGGAGCAGTACTTC | . | . | TRBJ2-7 | TRBV29-1
CASTGGTGELFF | TGTGCCAGCACAGGGGGTACCGGGGAGCTGTTTTTT | TRBD1 | . | TRBJ2-2 | TRBV6-1
CASNSGTSGGETQYF | TGTGCCAGCAACTCCGGGACTAGCGGGGGTGAGACCCAGTACTTC | TRBD2 | . | TRBJ2-5 | TRBV2
CASSPTEWGTDTQYF | TGTGCCAGCAGCCCGACAGAATGGGGCACAGATACGCAGTATTTT | . | . | TRBJ2-3 | TRBV7-2
CASSARARDSHTQYF | TGTGCCAGCAGCGCCCGGGCACGGGACTCCCATACGCAGTATTTT | . | . | TRBJ2-3 | TRBV6-5
CASSQDRQGLSYEQYF | TGCGCCAGCAGCCAAGATAGACAGGGATTGTCCTACGAGCAGTACTTC | TRBD1 | . | TRBJ2-7 | TRBV4-1
CAISESQGQGVADTQYF | TGTGCCATCAGTGAGTCGCAAGGACAGGGAGTAGCAGATACGCAGTATTTT | TRBD1 | . | TRBJ2-3 | TRBV10-3
CASSYAAGAETQYF | TGTGCCAGCAGTTACGCGGCGGGGGCAGAGACCCAGTACTTC | . | . | TRBJ2-5 | TRBV6-5
CASSYDTGDTEAFF | TGCGCCAGCAGCTACGATACAGGGGACACTGAAGCTTTCTTT | TRBD1 | . | TRBJ1-1 | TRBV5-1
CASTRTENSPLHF | TGTGCCAGCACCCGGACAGAAAATTCACCCCTCCACTTT | . | . | TRBJ1-6 | TRBV2
CASSPRQMNTEAFF | TGTGCCAGCTCACCTAGACAGATGAACACTGAAGCTTTCTTT | . | . | TRBJ1-1 | TRBV18
CASSGGTAGELFF | TGCGCCAGCAGTGGGGGGACAGCCGGGGAGCTGTTTTTT | . | . | TRBJ2-2 | TRBV5-1
CASRQLSRWLGSNEQFF | TGTGCCAGCAGGCAACTCTCACGTTGGCTAGGCAGCAATGAGCAGTTCTTC | . | . | TRBJ2-1 | TRBV27
CASSLGQLNTGELFF | TGTGCCAGCAGTCTCGGACAGCTGAACACCGGGGAGCTGTTTTTT | . | . | TRBJ2-2 | TRBV6-5
CASSLALLISEQFF | TGTGCCAGCAGCTTAGCGCTATTGATATCCGAGCAGTTCTTC | . | . | TRBJ2-1 | TRBV7-2
CATGDYGYTF | TGTGCCACGGGGGACTATGGCTACACCTTC | . | . | TRBJ1-2 | TRBV2